The entry below describes one TCR beta chain. The CDR3 length is 15 residues. V shed 0 bases and J shed 9 bases, with 16 bases lying between them. The V gene's germline CDR1 is SGDLS and CDR2 YYNGEE. TCRdb reprocessed the RT-PCR reads with MiXCR, giving one entry per CDR3 protein. The repertoire holds about 680,000 distinct CDR3 sequences, approximately 15% seen once, with 3% to 4.5% in the top ten. The sequenced sample consisted of memory CD4+ T cells from blood. The chain couples TRBV9 to TRBJ2-1; D possibly uses TRBD1 or TRBD2 (6 bases each). The clonotype originates from a female donor in good health, serving as a healthy control. CDR3 amino acids: CASSVGGAGISEQFF. The DNA of the CDR3 is TGTGCCAGCAGCGTAGGGGGGGCAGGGATTAGTGAGCAGTTCTTC.